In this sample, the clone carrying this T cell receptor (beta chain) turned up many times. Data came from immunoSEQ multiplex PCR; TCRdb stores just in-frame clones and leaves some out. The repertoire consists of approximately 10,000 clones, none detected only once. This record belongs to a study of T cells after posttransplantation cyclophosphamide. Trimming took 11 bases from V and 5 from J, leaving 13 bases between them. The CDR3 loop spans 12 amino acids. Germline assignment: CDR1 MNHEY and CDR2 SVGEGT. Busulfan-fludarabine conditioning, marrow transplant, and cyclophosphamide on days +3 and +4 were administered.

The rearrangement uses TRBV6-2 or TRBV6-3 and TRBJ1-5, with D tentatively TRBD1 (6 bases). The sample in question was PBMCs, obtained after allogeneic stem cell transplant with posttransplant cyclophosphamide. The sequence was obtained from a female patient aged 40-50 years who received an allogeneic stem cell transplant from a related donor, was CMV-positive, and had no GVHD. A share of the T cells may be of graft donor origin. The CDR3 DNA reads TGTGCCTCCCGGGGGGCTGATCAGCCCCAGCATTTT. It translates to CASRGADQPQHF.